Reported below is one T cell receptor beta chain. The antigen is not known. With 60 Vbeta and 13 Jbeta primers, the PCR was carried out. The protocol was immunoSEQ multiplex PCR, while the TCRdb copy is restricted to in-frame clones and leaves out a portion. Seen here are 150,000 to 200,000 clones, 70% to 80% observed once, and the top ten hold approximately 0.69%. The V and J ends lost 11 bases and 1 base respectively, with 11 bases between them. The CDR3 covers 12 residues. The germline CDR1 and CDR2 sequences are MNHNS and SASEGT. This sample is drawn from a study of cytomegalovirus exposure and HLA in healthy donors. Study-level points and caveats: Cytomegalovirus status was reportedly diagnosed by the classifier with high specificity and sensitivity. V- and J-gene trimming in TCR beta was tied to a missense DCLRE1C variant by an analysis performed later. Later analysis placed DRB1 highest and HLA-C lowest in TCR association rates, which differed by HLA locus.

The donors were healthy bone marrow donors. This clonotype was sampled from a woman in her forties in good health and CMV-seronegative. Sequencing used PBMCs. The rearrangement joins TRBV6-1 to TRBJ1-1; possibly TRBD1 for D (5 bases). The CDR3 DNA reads TGTGCCTCCGGGCAGGGGAACACTGAAGCTTTCTTT. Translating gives CASGQGNTEAFF.